The rows below give T cell receptor beta chains drawn from one sample of a study of cytomegalovirus exposure and HLA in healthy donors. Produced via immunoSEQ multiplex PCR; TCRdb's table is partial and in-frame only. Among about 330,000 clones listed, roughly 89% were seen once. Sequencing was performed on PBMCs. The receptors were sampled from a woman under 30 in good health and CMV-seronegative. Each CDR3 is given with its conserved first and last residue. A D gene is named only where the DNA matches it firmly. Size is stated for part of the rows, as once, few or many counts, or as a class when the clone is expanded.

cdr3_aa	cdr3_nt	d_call	j_call	clone_size	v_call
CASSPRTSGSFYEQYF	TGTGCCAGCAGTCCCCGGACTAGCGGGAGCTTCTACGAGCAGTACTTC	TRBD2	TRBJ2-7	.	TRBV28
CSVGRQGLNTEAFF	TGCAGCGTTGGTAGACAGGGTTTAAACACTGAAGCTTTCTTT	TRBD1	TRBJ1-1	.	TRBV29-1
CASSQGTGSYGYTF	TGTGCCAGCAGCCAAGGAACAGGATCCTATGGCTACACCTTC	.	TRBJ1-2	.	TRBV4-2
CASSGLQGARRENYGYTF	TGTGCCAGCAGCGGCTTACAGGGGGCGCGGAGGGAAAACTATGGCTACACCTTC	TRBD1	TRBJ1-2	.	TRBV11-2
CASSAQGAGANVLTF	TGTGCCAGCAGTGCACAAGGGGCTGGGGCCAACGTCCTGACTTTC	.	TRBJ2-6	.	TRBV25-1
CASSFSGTGDETQYF	TGTGCCAGCAGCTTTTCCGGGACAGGGGACGAGACCCAGTACTTC	TRBD1	TRBJ2-5	.	TRBV5-6
CASSSGDRVDEQFF	TGTGCCAGCAGTTCGGGGGACAGGGTGGATGAGCAGTTCTTC	TRBD1	TRBJ2-1	.	TRBV28
CASSLGQGGDEQYF	TGTGCCAGCAGTTTGGGACAGGGGGGCGACGAGCAGTACTTC	TRBD1	TRBJ2-7	.	TRBV28
CASRQSLAGAYEQYF	TGTGCCAGCAGGCAAAGCCTAGCGGGAGCCTACGAGCAGTACTTC	TRBD2	TRBJ2-7	.	TRBV6-1
CASSRLEVEAGGKFF	TGTGCCAGCAGCCGGCTGGAGGTGGAAGCGGGAGGGAAGTTCTTC	TRBD2	TRBJ2-1	.	TRBV4-2
CSVEHTGYNEQFF	TGCAGCGTTGAGCACACGGGATACAATGAGCAGTTCTTC	.	TRBJ2-1	.	TRBV29-1
CASSLVSLFRYF	TGTGCCAGCAGCTTAGTGAGCTTGTTTCGGTACTTC	.	TRBJ2-7	.	TRBV11-3
CASSEQGSYEQYF	TGTGCCAGCAGTGAGCAGGGTTCCTACGAGCAGTACTTC	.	TRBJ2-7	once	TRBV2
CASSESGGSYYEQYF	TGTGCCAGCAGTGAAAGCGGAGGCAGTTACTACGAGCAGTACTTC	.	TRBJ2-7	.	TRBV6-1
CASSEGTATNEKLFF	TGTGCCAGCAGCGAGGGGACAGCCACTAATGAAAAACTGTTTTTT	TRBD1	TRBJ1-4	.	TRBV7-9
CASSYSSDPSYEQYF	TGTGCCAGCAGTTACTCTAGCGACCCGTCCTACGAGCAGTACTTC	.	TRBJ2-7	.	TRBV6-5
CASSLVRRELNEKLFF	TGTGCCAGCAGCTTAGTACGCAGGGAACTTAATGAAAAACTGTTTTTT	.	TRBJ1-4	.	TRBV7-6
CASSLAVPYEQYF	TGTGCCAGCAGCTTAGCTGTCCCTTACGAGCAGTACTTC	.	TRBJ2-7	.	TRBV7-9
CASSPVTRVVRGAQYF	TGTGCCAGCAGCCCTGTGACCAGGGTCGTCCGGGGGGCGCAGTATTTT	TRBD2	TRBJ2-3	.	TRBV7-3
CASSFLTGQIYNEQFF	TGTGCCAGCAGCTTCTTGACGGGACAGATCTACAATGAGCAGTTCTTC	TRBD1	TRBJ2-1	.	TRBV5-6
CASRKGQNTGELFF	TGTGCCAGCAGGAAAGGACAGAACACCGGGGAGCTGTTTTTT	.	TRBJ2-2	.	TRBV6-6
CASSAWGLAASYEQYF	TGTGCCAGCAGCGCATGGGGACTAGCGGCCTCCTACGAGCAGTACTTC	TRBD2	TRBJ2-7	.	TRBV7-2
CASSYRDRGSYEQYF	TGTGCCAGCAGTTACCGGGACAGGGGCTCCTACGAGCAGTACTTC	TRBD1	TRBJ2-7	.	TRBV6-5
CASSLEAGQYGYTF	TGCGCCAGCAGCTTGGAAGCCGGACAATATGGCTACACCTTC	.	TRBJ1-2	.	TRBV5-1